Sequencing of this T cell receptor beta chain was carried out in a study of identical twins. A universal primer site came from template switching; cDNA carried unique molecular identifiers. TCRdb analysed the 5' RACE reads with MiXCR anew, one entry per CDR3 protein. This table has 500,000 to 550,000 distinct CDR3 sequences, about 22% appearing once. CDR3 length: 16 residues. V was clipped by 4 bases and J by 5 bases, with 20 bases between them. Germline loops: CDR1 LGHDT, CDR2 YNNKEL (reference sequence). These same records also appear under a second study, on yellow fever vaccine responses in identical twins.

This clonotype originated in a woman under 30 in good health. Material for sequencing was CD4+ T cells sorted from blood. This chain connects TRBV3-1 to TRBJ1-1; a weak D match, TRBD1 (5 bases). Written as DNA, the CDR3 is TGTGCCAGCAGCCTAACAGGAGAAGGGCTGAGGACTGAAGCTTTCTTT. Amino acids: CASSLTGEGLRTEAFF.